The 20 T cell receptor beta chains listed next were all sequenced from one sample in a study of PD-L1 blockade in urothelial cancer. Stated time point: peripheral blood 6 weeks after treatment start. Only in-frame clones appear in the TCRdb table, and some are missing; sequencing was by immunoSEQ multiplex PCR. The repertoire consists of around 66,000 clones, with almost 90% occurring once and the leading ten covering around 11%. The source material was PBMCs, sampled around atezolizumab (anti-PD-L1) treatment. These receptors were taken from a man in his fifties or sixties with urothelial cancer.

This chain uses TRBV5-1 with TRBJ2-7; D is uncertain. V was clipped by 1 base and J by 3 bases, with 14 bases between them. CDR1 and CDR2 (germline): SGHRS, YFSETQ. This CDR3 comprises 15 residues. CDR3 loop: CASSLLAAGGYEQYF. CDR3 in DNA: TGCGCCAGCAGCTTGTTGGCTGCCGGCGGCTACGAGCAGTACTTC.

The rearrangement uses TRBV4-1 and TRBJ1-5; D is ambiguous. V lost 2 bases and J 7 bases, leaving 12 bases between the germline ends. The CDR3 is 14 residues long. Germline CDR1 and CDR2: MGHRA and YSYEKL. The CDR3 DNA sequence: TGCGCCAGCAGCCAATTTTCAGTTGAACAGCCCCAGCATTTT. Amino acids: CASSQFSVEQPQHF.

The rearrangement joins TRBV18 to TRBJ2-7; 13 nucleotides match TRBD2. The CDR3 length is 15 residues. Per the germline V gene, CDR1 is KGHSH and CDR2 is LQKENI. After removal of 4 bases from V and 6 bases from J, the junction contained 6 bases not matched to a gene. This CDR3 reads CASSLGLAGSAEQYF. The CDR3 DNA sequence: TGTGCCAGCTCACTGGGACTAGCGGGATCGGCCGAGCAGTACTTC.

This clone came up once. The chain uses TRBV6-5 and TRBJ1-1; D possibly corresponds to TRBD1 (5 bases). The germline V gene encodes CDR1 MNHEY and CDR2 SVGAGI. V was shortened by 0 bases and J by 0 bases, with 11 bases between the two germline ends. This CDR3 contains 16 residues. CDR3: CASSYSIGGLNTEAFF. In DNA form, the CDR3 reads TGTGCCAGCAGTTACTCGATCGGGGGATTGAACACTGAAGCTTTCTTT.

This chain connects TRBV11-3 to TRBJ1-1; perhaps TRBD1 as D (5 bases). CDR3 length: 15 residues. The ends were cut back, 0 bases at V and 3 bases at J, with 11 bases in the middle. The germline V gene has CDR1 SGHNT and CDR2 YENEEA. The CDR3 reads CASSLDAGPDTEAFF. The DNA of the CDR3 is TGTGCCAGCAGCTTAGACGCGGGGCCGGACACTGAAGCTTTCTTT.

The rearrangement links TRBV7-9 to TRBJ2-5, with 8 bases identical to TRBD2. Unmatched junction bases numbered 8, after V lost 7 bases and J lost 1 base. The CDR3 spans 15 residues. CDR1 is SEHNR and CDR2 is FQNEAQ in the germline V gene (reference sequence). The CDR3 reads CASTRRLAGQETQYF. The DNA for the CDR3 is TGTGCCAGCACCCGACGGCTAGCGGGCCAAGAGACCCAGTACTTC.

This chain connects TRBV5-1 to TRBJ2-7, with a weak D call TRBD1 (6 bases). This CDR3 contains 14 residues. CDR1 is SGHRS, CDR2 YFSETQ, per germline. V lost 8 bases and J 6 bases, leaving 21 bases between the germline ends. CDR3 in DNA: TGCGCCAGTACCCACCCGGACAGCGTTGGCGAGCAGTACTTC. This gives the protein CASTHPDSVGEQYF.

In its sample, this clone was seen a few times. The genes are TRBV5-5 and TRBJ1-5; the D gene is possibly TRBD1 (6 bases). The CDR3 spans 15 residues. The V gene lost 2 bases and the J gene lost 7 bases, with 16 bases spanning the gap. Germline lookup yields CDR1 SGHKS and CDR2 YYEKEE (reference sequence). The CDR3 DNA is TGTGCCAGCAGCTTCCAGGGGAGTATAGGACAGCCCCAGCATTTT. Amino acids: CASSFQGSIGQPQHF.

This chain uses TRBV7-8 with TRBJ1-5; possible D gene TRBD1, 6 bases. Trimming removed 1 base at V and 9 bases at J, with 19 bases between. The CDR3 extends over 16 amino acids. The germline V gene has CDR1 SGHVS and CDR2 FQNEAQ. The CDR3, as DNA: TGTGCCAGCAGCTTAGGCGGTCAGGGGATGCTTGGGCCCCAGCATTTT. Residues: CASSLGGQGMLGPQHF.

The chain joins TRBV5-5 to TRBJ1-2; 10 bases line up with TRBD1. CDR1 is SGHKS, CDR2 YYEKEE, per germline (reference sequence). V trimming: 4 bases; J trimming: 3 bases; junction bases outside the gene matches: 3. The length of the CDR3 is 14 residues. The CDR3 region is CASSRGTGDYGYTF. The CDR3 region has the DNA TGTGCCAGCAGCCGAGGGACAGGGGACTATGGCTACACCTTC.

The table lists this clone with a few counts. The V call is TRBV5-6, the J call TRBJ2-5, with D maybe TRBD2 (5 bases). CDR1 is SGHDT and CDR2 is YYEEEE in the germline V gene. The CDR3 runs 16 residues. Deletions cut 1 base from V and 5 bases from J, with 18 bases between. The CDR3 region is CASSLRLFPGGETQYF. DNA of the CDR3: TGTGCCAGCAGCTTGCGACTTTTTCCTGGCGGGGAGACCCAGTACTTC. Combining the CDR3 with reference TRBV5-6 and TRBJ2-5 gives the whole variable domain DAGVTQSPTHLIKTRGQQVTLRCSPKSGHDTVSWYQQALGQGPQFIFQYYEEEERQRGNFPDRFSGHQFPNYSSELNVNALLLGDSALYLCASSLRLFPGGETQYFGPGTRLLVL.

The chain employs TRBV9 and TRBJ2-1; 11 positions match TRBD2. This CDR3 contains 16 residues. The J segment lost 8 bases and the V segment lost 0 bases, leaving 7 bases of the junction unmatched. CDR1 and CDR2 (germline): SGDLS, YYNGEE. The CDR3 sequence is CASSVGGSGRAHEQFF. The CDR3 DNA is TGTGCCAGCAGCGTAGGAGGTAGCGGGAGGGCCCATGAGCAGTTCTTC.

The rearrangement uses TRBV19 and TRBJ2-1, with a tentative D call TRBD2 (6 bases). Between the trimmed V and J ends, which lost 3 bases and 3 bases, there was a span of 12 bases. The germline V gene has CDR1 LNHDA and CDR2 SQIVND (reference sequence). There are 15 residues in the CDR3. Here the CDR3 DNA reads TGTGCCAGTAGTATGGGTCGGGGGAACTACAATGAGCAGTTCTTC. Encoded protein: CASSMGRGNYNEQFF.

The V call is TRBV11-2, the J call TRBJ2-7; no clear D. Trimming removed 5 bases from V and 5 bases from J, with 13 bases in between. CDR1 and CDR2 (germline): SGHAT, FQNNGV. This CDR3 comprises 13 residues. CDR3: CASSLEWAHEQYF. Here the CDR3 DNA reads TGTGCCAGCAGCCTCGAATGGGCCCACGAGCAGTACTTC.

This clone was seen only a few times. The V gene is TRBV6-1, the J gene TRBJ2-7, with D tentatively TRBD2 (5 bases). V shed 3 bases and J shed 0 bases, with 9 bases lying between them. This CDR3 comprises 14 residues. Germline CDR1 and CDR2: MNHNS and SASEGT. The DNA for the CDR3 is TGTGCCAGCAGTGACCCAGCGGCCTCCTACGAGCAGTACTTC. This codes for CASSDPAASYEQYF.

V gene TRBV19 combines with J gene TRBJ1-3, with D unresolved. The CDR3 is 13 amino acids. V was cut by 9 bases and J by 4 bases, with 13 bases left in between. Per the germline V gene, CDR1 is LNHDA and CDR2 is SQIVND (reference sequence). The CDR3 DNA reads TGTGCCAGCCGGGAGGGAACAGGAAACACCATATATTTT. As protein: CASREGTGNTIYF. The full variable domain, its missing parts supplied by reference TRBV19 and TRBJ1-3, is DGGITQSPKYLFRKEGQNVTLSCEQNLNHDAMYWYRQDPGQGLRLIYYSQIVNDFQKGDIAEGYSVSREKKESFPLTVTSAQKNPTAFYLCASREGTGNTIYFGEGSWLTVV.

The V and J genes are TRBV5-5 and TRBJ1-3, with unresolved D. Germline V gives CDR1 SGHKS, CDR2 YYEKEE (reference sequence). This CDR3 is 15 amino acids long. V dropped 2 bases and J dropped 1 base, with 10 bases sitting between them. The CDR3 region has the DNA TGTGCCAGCAGCTTCGGGGTTTTATCTGGAAACACCATATATTTT. Its translation is CASSFGVLSGNTIYF.

V usage is TRBV4-1 and J usage is TRBJ2-7; TRBD2 agrees at 7 bases. Per the germline V gene, CDR1 is MGHRA and CDR2 is YSYEKL. J lost 3 bases, V lost 1 base, and 6 bases had no gene match. CDR3 length equals 15 residues. The CDR3, as DNA: TGCGCCAGCAGCCAAGGGCTGGGGGGGGTCTACGAGCAGTACTTC. It encodes CASSQGLGGVYEQYF.

This rearrangement joins TRBV7-4 to TRBJ1-5; no firm D call. V dropped 2 bases and J dropped 2 bases, with 19 bases sitting between them. The CDR3 runs to 18 residues. The V gene's germline CDR1 is SGHVT and CDR2 SQSDAQ. The DNA for the CDR3 is TGTGCCAGCAGCTTAAGGCCGCATCAGCGGAGTGGCAATCAGCCCCAGCATTTT. It specifies CASSLRPHQRSGNQPQHF. Complete variable domain (other parts from reference TRBV7-4 and TRBJ1-5): GAGVSQSPRYKVAKRGRDVALRCDSISGHVTLYWYRQTLGQGSEVLTYSQSDAQRDKSGRPSGRFSAERPERSVSTLKIQRTEQGDSAVYLCASSLRPHQRSGNQPQHFGDGTRLSIL.

The chain links TRBV6-5 to TRBJ1-2, with D uncertain. Germline CDR1 MNHEY, CDR2 SVGAGI. The V gene lost 0 bases and the J gene lost 6 bases, with 8 bases spanning the gap. The CDR3 spans 13 residues. CDR3 protein: CASSYSEGNGYTF. CDR3 nucleotides: TGTGCCAGCAGTTACTCGGAGGGTAATGGCTACACCTTC.